This TCR beta chain comes out of a study of identical twins. This clonotype was counted ten times or more. What it recognizes is unknown. Germline V gene sequence: CDR1 SGHTA, CDR2 FQGTGA. The length of the CDR3 is 14 residues. V was cut by 4 bases and J by 12 bases, with 19 bases left in between. Study-level points and caveats: In monozygotic twins, models underestimated the sharing of out-of-frame TCR alpha. Zero-insertion results could be subject to partial confounding by invariant MAIT and iNKT cells.

After template switching added a universal primer site, the resulting cDNA carried unique molecular identifiers. MiXCR, run by TCRdb on the 5' RACE reads, gives a single entry per CDR3 protein. The table has hundreds of thousands of distinct CDR3 sequences, roughly 6.6% seen once. Separately, the same data were catalogued under a study of yellow fever vaccine responses in identical twins.

This clonotype originated in a woman between 18 and 30 years old in good health. Sequenced input: PBMCs. The V gene is TRBV7-3, the J gene TRBJ2-1; D perhaps matches TRBD1 (5 bases). The CDR3 sequence: CASSSTGPSVGQFF. For the CDR3, the DNA is TGTGCCAGCAGCTCCACAGGTCCCTCTGTTGGGCAGTTCTTC.